This T cell receptor (beta chain) was identified in a study of blood T cell repertoires in COVID-19. This clone showed up just once. CDR3 size: 15 residues. Trimming left V 6 bases short and J 4 bases short, with 18 bases between. CDR1 and CDR2 from the germline V gene are MDHEN and SYDVKM. TCRdb's table, derived via immunoSEQ multiplex PCR, lists solely in-frame clones and lacks some. The sample holds approximately 92,000 clones, over 80% seen once. J is TRBJ1-2 and V is TRBV28, with D tentatively TRBD1 (5 bases). Sequenced sample: peripheral blood. This TCR came from a man in his fifties or sixties with acute or convalescent COVID-19. In DNA form, the CDR3 reads TGTGCCAGCAGCGGTACTACATGGGGCAGCTATGGCTACACCTTC. It translates to CASSGTTWGSYGYTF.